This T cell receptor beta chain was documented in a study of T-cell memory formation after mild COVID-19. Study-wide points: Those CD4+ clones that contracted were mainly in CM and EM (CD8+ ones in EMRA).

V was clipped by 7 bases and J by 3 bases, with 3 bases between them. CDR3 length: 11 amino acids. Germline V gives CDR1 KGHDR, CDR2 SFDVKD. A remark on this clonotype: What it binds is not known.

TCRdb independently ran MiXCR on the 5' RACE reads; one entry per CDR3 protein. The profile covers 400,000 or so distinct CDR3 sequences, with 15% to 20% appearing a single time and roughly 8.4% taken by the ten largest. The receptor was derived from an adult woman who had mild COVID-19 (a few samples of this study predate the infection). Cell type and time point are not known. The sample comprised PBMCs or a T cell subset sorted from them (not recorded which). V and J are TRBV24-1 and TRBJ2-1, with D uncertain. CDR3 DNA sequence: TGTGCCACCAGGTACTACAATGAGCAGTTCTTC. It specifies CATRYYNEQFF.